These 20 T cell receptor beta chains came from one sample sequenced in a study of breast tumors, draining lymph nodes, adjacent tissues. TCRdb analysed the multiplex PCR reads with MiXCR anew, one entry per CDR3 protein. The data contain approximately 100,000 distinct CDR3 sequences, approximately 22% of them singletons. The lymph nodes were axillary draining lymph nodes from breast cancer patients. The sequencing input was axillary lymph node tissue. The receptors here all came from a female donor with breast cancer. Some clones in this sample may be carry-over from other donors' samples.

This clonotype was detected a few times. The rearrangement uses TRBV6-1 and TRBJ2-7, with 9 bases lining up with TRBD2. Germline V CDR1 and CDR2: MNHNS, SASEGT. V shed 0 bases and J 4 bases; nucleotides not matched to a gene: 4. This CDR3 is 15 amino acids long. CDR3 protein: CASSEAVSGSYEQYF. The CDR3 coding sequence is TGTGCCAGCAGTGAAGCTGTTAGCGGGAGTTACGAGCAGTACTTC.

This clonotype has at least ten counts. The rearrangement uses TRBV30 and TRBJ2-5, with 7 bases fitting TRBD2. Germline loops: CDR1 GTSNPN, CDR2 SVGIG (reference sequence). The CDR3 is made up of 11 amino acids. The CDR3 nucleotides are TGTGCGCGGGGGACCCAAGAGACCCAGTACTTC. This gives the protein CARGTQETQYF.

This clonotype was seen at least ten times. V gene TRBV7-2 combines with J gene TRBJ2-1; D is ambiguous. CDR1 and CDR2 (germline): SGHTA, FQGNSA. The CDR3 contains 14 residues. V was trimmed by 5 bases and J by 6 bases, leaving 14 bases between them. CDR3 residues: CASSLRANPNEQFF. The CDR3 DNA sequence: TGTGCCAGCAGCCTCCGGGCCAACCCCAATGAGCAGTTCTTC.

Remarks on this clonotype: A read error may explain this, as a much larger clone is one base away. The chain links TRBV9 to TRBJ2-2, with TRBD2 matching over 8 bases. This CDR3 contains 15 residues. V shed 0 bases and J 3 bases; nucleotides not matched to a gene: 1. Germline V gene data show CDR1 as SGDLS and CDR2 as YYNGEE. CDR3 protein: CASSVAGGHTGELFF. In DNA form, the CDR3 reads TGTGCCAGCAGCGTAGCGGGGGGGCACACCGGGGAGCTGTTTTTT. Looking up the rest from reference TRBV9 and TRBJ2-2 gives the full variable domain: DSGVTQTPKHLITATGQRVTLRCSPRSGDLSVYWYQQSLDQGLQFLIQYYNGEERAKGNILERFSAQQFPDLHSELNLSSLELGDSALYFCASSVAGGHTGELFFGEGSRLTVL.

This clonotype showed up many times. The V call is TRBV30, the J call TRBJ2-7; 8 nucleotides line up with TRBD1. The CDR3 contains 15 residues. Trimming removed 3 bases from V and 3 bases from J; junction bases left unmatched: 10. CDR1 GTSNPN and CDR2 SVGIG come from the germline V gene (reference sequence). The CDR3 sequence is CAWRSRTGRIYEQYF. The CDR3 DNA is TGTGCCTGGAGGTCGAGGACAGGGAGAATCTACGAGCAGTACTTC.

Points on this clonotype: Just one base apart from a much larger clone, this may be a read error. V gene TRBV7-9 combines with J gene TRBJ2-1; TRBD2 matches at 14 bases. The germline gives CDR1 SEHNR, CDR2 FQNEAQ (reference sequence). The CDR3 spans 17 residues. DNA of the CDR3: TGTGCCAGCAGCTTTAGGACTAGCGGGAGGCCCACAAATGAGCAGCTCTTC. This sequence encodes CASSFRTSGRPTNEQLF.

Remarks on this clonotype: This may be a read error: a much more frequent sequence differs by one nucleotide. This chain uses TRBV7-2 with TRBJ2-1; 11 bases align to TRBD2. CDR1 and CDR2 (germline): SGHTA, FQGNSA. The CDR3 spans 16 residues. CDR3 residues: CASSPVGLADYNERFF. The CDR3 bases are TGTGCCAGCAGCCCGGTGGGACTAGCGGACTACAATGAGCGGTTCTTC.

At least ten counts were recorded for this clonotype. The chain carries TRBV7-3 and TRBJ2-5; TRBD2 might be the D (5 bases). V lost 5 bases and J lost 5, with 12 bases in between. Germline V CDR1 and CDR2: SGHTA, FQGTGA. CDR3 size: 13 residues. The CDR3 DNA reads TGTGCCAGCAGCCCTGAGTGGGAGGAGACCCAGTACTTC. This codes for CASSPEWEETQYF.

In this sample, this clonotype turned up many times. This chain connects TRBV9 to TRBJ2-5; 12 nucleotides agree with TRBD2. Germline V gives CDR1 SGDLS, CDR2 YYNGEE. There are 15 residues in the CDR3. The V gene end was trimmed by 4 bases and the J gene end by 5 bases; junction bases not matched to a gene: 6. Here the CDR3 reads CASSLAGGLGETQYF. For the CDR3, the DNA is TGTGCCAGCAGCCTAGCGGGGGGGCTGGGGGAGACCCAGTACTTC.

This clonotype came up many times. CDR3 residues: CASSNLGKNIQYF. DNA of the CDR3: TGCGCCAGCAGTAACTTGGGCAAAAACATTCAGTACTTC. This chain joins TRBV5-1 and TRBJ2-4; D is unclear. The CDR3 has 13 amino acids. Per the germline V gene, CDR1 is SGHRS and CDR2 is YFSETQ. The V end lost 5 bases, the J end lost 3 bases, and 9 bases lay between the germline ends.

At least ten counts were recorded for this clonotype. The chain has TRBV11-2 and TRBJ2-1, with a weak D call TRBD2 (6 bases). CDR1 and CDR2 from the germline V gene are SGHAT and FQNNGV. This CDR3 contains 16 residues. V dropped 1 base and J dropped 4 bases, with 14 bases sitting between them. The CDR3 sequence is CASSLGNSGAYNEQFF. CDR3 DNA: TGTGCCAGCAGCTTAGGCAATAGCGGAGCATACAATGAGCAGTTCTTC.

In its sample, this clonotype was seen many times. The genes are TRBV6-1 and TRBJ2-2, with D perhaps matching TRBD1 or TRBD2 (6 bases each). Germline V gene data show CDR1 as MNHNS and CDR2 as SASEGT. Trimming stripped 5 bases from V and 4 bases from J, with 23 bases between. This CDR3 contains 18 residues. The CDR3 nucleotides are TGTGCCAGCAGTAGTAGAACCGGGGGCAACATATTCACCGGGGAGCTGTTTTTT. Its translation is CASSSRTGGNIFTGELFF.

This clonotype was counted at least ten times. The chain combines TRBV5-1 with TRBJ1-4; the D is unclear. This CDR3 contains 13 residues. Germline V gene lookup returns CDR1 SGHRS and CDR2 YFSETQ. With 2 bases removed from V and 8 bases from J, the gap between germline ends came to 10 bases. The CDR3, as DNA: TGCGCCAGCAGCTTTGACGTGGGCGAAAAACTGTTTTTT. Translation gives CASSFDVGEKLFF.

This clonotype has at least ten counts. The J gene is TRBJ1-2, the V gene TRBV6-4, with D possibly matching TRBD1 (5 bases). Germline V CDR1 and CDR2: MRHNA, SNTAGT. V was pared by 6 bases and J by 8 bases, with 19 bases between. The CDR3 is 14 amino acids. The DNA of the CDR3 is TGTGCCAGCAGCGAAGGGGTCAACCGGGGGGGCTACACCTTC. Protein: CASSEGVNRGGYTF.

In this sample, this clonotype turned up many times. The chain recombines TRBV10-3 with TRBJ2-1; 9 positions agree with TRBD2. The CDR3 covers 14 residues. J was trimmed by 7 bases and V by 6 bases; bases with no gene match: 7. The germline V gene has CDR1 ENHRY and CDR2 SYGVKD. The CDR3 loop is CAISFSGSLNEQFF. The CDR3, as DNA: TGTGCCATCAGCTTTAGCGGGAGTCTGAATGAGCAGTTCTTC.

This rearrangement joins TRBV12-3 or TRBV12-4 to TRBJ2-3, with 11 bases aligning to TRBD2. CDR3 length: 16 amino acids. V lost 5 bases, J lost 3 bases, and 7 bases stayed unmatched. The CDR3 sequence: CASSLTSGSGTDTQYF. The CDR3 region has the DNA TGTGCCAGCAGTCTAACTAGCGGGAGCGGAACAGATACGCAGTATTTT.

Note on this clonotype: Since a much larger clone is just one base distant, this may be a read error. The chain is built from TRBV27 and TRBJ2-7, with TRBD1 matching over 8 bases. V shed 5 bases, J shed 7 bases, and the junction held 10 bases outside the gene matches. There are 14 residues in the CDR3. Looked up from germline, CDR1 is MNHEY and CDR2 is SMNVEV (reference sequence). Here the CDR3 DNA reads TGTGCCAGCAGTCCCGACAGGGGAATAAGAGAGCAGTACTTC. It specifies CASSPDRGIREQYF.

The sample holds many counts of this clonotype. This sequence joins TRBV19 and TRBJ1-2; D unclear. There are 15 residues in the CDR3. Looked up from germline, CDR1 is LNHDA and CDR2 is SQIVND (reference sequence). The V end was cut by 8 bases, the J end by 0 bases, with 16 bases between. CDR3 sequence reads: CASSSAHGSNYGYTF. CDR3 sequence (DNA): TGTGCCAGTTCGTCGGCACATGGGTCTAACTATGGCTACACCTTC.

In this sample, this clonotype turned up many times. CDR3 sequence reads: CASTWGFGETQYF. The CDR3 DNA is TGCGCCAGCACCTGGGGATTTGGAGAGACCCAGTACTTC. The chain combines TRBV5-1 with TRBJ2-5, with no clear D. Trimming pared 6 bases from V and 4 bases from J, leaving 13 bases between. The germline V gene encodes CDR1 SGHRS and CDR2 YFSETQ. The CDR3 loop spans 13 amino acids. Drawing the rest from reference TRBV5-1 and TRBJ2-5, the complete variable domain is KAGVTQTPRYLIKTRGQQVTLSCSPISGHRSVSWYQQTPGQGLQFLFEYFSETQRNKGNFPGRFSGRQFSNSRSEMNVSTLELGDSALYLCASTWGFGETQYFGPGTRLLVL.

This clonotype was observed a few times. This chain joins TRBV3-1 and TRBJ1-3; TRBD1 matches 10 bases. V trimming: 3 bases; J trimming: 0 bases; junction bases outside the gene matches: 5. This CDR3 is 17 amino acids long. CDR1 is LGHDT and CDR2 is YNNKEL in the germline V gene (reference sequence). Here the CDR3 DNA reads TGTGCCAGCAGCCACAGGGACAGGGGCGTCTCTGGAAACACCATATATTTT. Translation gives CASSHRDRGVSGNTIYF.